Listed below are T cell receptor beta chains from one sample, sequenced in a study of draining lymph node invasion in breast cancer. TCRdb re-called the bulk RNA-seq reads with MiXCR, one entry per CDR3 protein. The data show about 2,600 distinct CDR3 sequences, under 80% seen once. The sample taken for sequencing was sorted memory Tregs from a lymph node. These receptor sequences come from a female donor with luminal breast cancer. Each CDR3 is given with its conserved first and last residue. D genes are given only for firm matches. Clone size is not always given. Where it is, it says once, few, many or a class for expanded clones.

TRBV7-2	few	.	TRBJ2-5	CASSPQGSETQYF	TGTGCCAGCAGCCCTCAGGGCTCCGAGACCCAGTACTTC
TRBV7-8	.	.	TRBJ2-3	CASSPVWGIGTDTQYF	TGTGCCAGCAGCCCAGTATGGGGGATCGGCACAGATACGCAGTATTTT
TRBV20-1	.	.	TRBJ2-7	CSALLTRPEQYF	TGCAGTGCTCTACTGACCCGCCCGGAACAGTACTTC
TRBV11-2	.	.	TRBJ2-1	CASSLDQSRYPYNEQFF	TGTGCCAGCAGCTTAGATCAGTCCAGGTACCCCTACAATGAGCAGTTCTTC
TRBV27	.	.	TRBJ2-2	CASRRLQGLANTGELFF	TGTGCCAGCAGGAGATTACAGGGCCTAGCGAACACCGGGGAGCTGTTTTTT
TRBV5-1	.	.	TRBJ2-3	CASSLQRHTDTQYF	TGCGCCAGCAGCTTACAGCGGCACACAGATACGCAGTATTTT
TRBV20-1	few	TRBD2	TRBJ2-1	CSARVGGRVNNEQFF	TGCAGTGCTAGGGTTGGCGGGAGGGTAAACAATGAGCAGTTCTTC
TRBV20-1	.	.	TRBJ2-5	CSARPRETQYF	TGCAGTGCTAGGCCGCGGGAGACCCAGTACTTC
TRBV5-5	.	.	TRBJ1-1	CASSLGPEKNTEAFF	TGTGCCAGCAGCTTGGGACCGGAGAAGAACACTGAAGCTTTCTTT
TRBV4-1	.	.	TRBJ1-1	CASSQEGISLTLEAFF	TGCGCCAGCAGCCAAGAAGGTATTTCACTAACACTTGAAGCTTTCTTT
TRBV19	.	.	TRBJ2-2	CASSMGPAGELFF	TGTGCCAGTAGTATGGGACCGGCCGGGGAGCTGTTTTTT
TRBV7-8	few	TRBD2	TRBJ2-7	CASSLGSGGYEQYF	TGTGCCAGCAGCTTAGGTAGCGGGGGCTACGAGCAGTACTTC
TRBV9	once	.	TRBJ2-2	CASSPTDRNNAGELFF	TGTGCCAGCAGCCCTACTGACAGGAACAACGCCGGGGAGCTGTTTTTT
TRBV11-2	.	.	TRBJ2-1	CASSSLATSFSYNEQFF	TGTGCCAGCAGCTCTCTGGCGACTAGTTTCTCCTACAATGAGCAGTTCTTC
TRBV5-1	.	.	TRBJ1-4	CASSLTGPNEKLFF	TGCGCCAGCAGCTTAACAGGCCCTAATGAAAAACTGTTTTTT
TRBV7-8	.	TRBD2	TRBJ2-1	CASSFTSGRAGEQFF	TGTGCCAGCAGCTTCACTAGCGGGAGGGCAGGGGAGCAGTTCTTC
TRBV6-6	.	.	TRBJ1-1	CASSYSGDLLTEAFF	TGTGCCAGCAGTTACTCGGGTGACTTACTCACTGAAGCTTTCTTT
TRBV7-9	.	.	TRBJ2-3	CASKPGPGTDTQYF	TGTGCCAGCAAGCCGGGGCCCGGCACAGATACGCAGTATTTT
TRBV9	.	.	TRBJ2-7	CASSVGVAPYEQYF	TGTGCCAGCAGCGTAGGTGTTGCTCCCTACGAGCAGTACTTC
TRBV28	.	TRBD1	TRBJ1-5	CASRGQINQPQHF	TGTGCCAGCAGGGGACAGATCAATCAGCCCCAGCATTTT
TRBV7-9	.	.	TRBJ1-2	CASMGHLRGINYGYTF	TGTGCCAGCATGGGACACTTAAGAGGTATCAACTATGGCTACACCTTC
TRBV7-2	.	TRBD1	TRBJ1-6	CASSLRDSHSPLHF	TGTGCCAGCAGCTTACGGGACAGCCATTCACCCCTCCACTTT
TRBV3-1	few	.	TRBJ1-3	CASSQGLFDTIYF	TGTGCCAGCAGCCAGGGGCTCTTCGACACCATATATTTT
TRBV7-9	.	TRBD2	TRBJ2-4	CASSFGGGLVGIQYF	TGTGCCAGCAGTTTTGGGGGGGGACTAGTCGGCATTCAGTACTTC
TRBV11-2	.	.	TRBJ2-1	CASSLLRELAEQFF	TGTGCCAGCAGCTTACTCCGGGAGTTGGCTGAGCAGTTCTTC
TRBV24-1	.	TRBD2	TRBJ2-3	CATSESGKISDTQYF	TGTGCCACCAGTGAAAGCGGGAAAATCTCTGATACGCAGTATTTT
TRBV12-3/TRBV12-4	.	TRBD1	TRBJ1-3	CASQSPGQGLPGNTIYF	TGTGCCAGTCAAAGTCCGGGACAGGGACTACCTGGAAACACCATATATTTT
TRBV7-3	.	TRBD2	TRBJ2-1	CASSSPAGGLRNEQFF	TGTGCCAGCAGCTCCCCCGCGGGGGGGCTTCGAAATGAGCAGTTCTTC
TRBV4-2	.	.	TRBJ1-1	CASSQVLNTEAFF	TGTGCCAGCAGCCAAGTACTGAACACTGAAGCTTTCTTT
TRBV25-1	.	.	TRBJ1-2	CASSDRVWGYTF	TGTGCCAGCAGTGACAGGGTTTGGGGCTACACCTTC
TRBV18	.	.	TRBJ1-6	CASSPEPLSPLHF	TGTGCCAGCTCACCGGAACCGCTTTCACCCCTCCACTTT
TRBV28	.	.	TRBJ1-1	CASGGDTEAFF	TGTGCCAGCGGCGGGGACACTGAAGCTTTCTTT
TRBV15	.	.	TRBJ2-3	CATSRDGDSPQYF	TGTGCCACCAGCAGAGATGGAGATAGCCCACAGTATTTT
TRBV19	.	.	TRBJ2-7	CASSIAQGSIYEQYF	TGTGCCAGTAGTATAGCGCAGGGATCAATTTACGAGCAGTACTTC
TRBV5-1	.	.	TRBJ1-1	CASSLGMNTEAFF	TGCGCCAGCAGCTTGGGCATGAACACTGAAGCTTTCTTT
TRBV11-2	once	.	TRBJ2-2	CASSFGNTGELFF	TGTGCCAGCAGCTTTGGGAACACCGGGGAGCTGTTTTTT
TRBV20-1	once	.	TRBJ2-7	CSASRGASYEQYF	TGCAGTGCTAGCCGGGGGGCCTCCTACGAGCAGTACTTC
TRBV7-2	.	.	TRBJ2-3	CASSPSQHTDTQYF	TGTGCCAGCAGCCCCTCCCAGCACACAGATACGCAGTATTTT
TRBV12-3/TRBV12-4	.	TRBD1	TRBJ1-2	CASSLPTGSGYTF	TGTGCCAGCAGTCTCCCGACAGGGAGTGGCTACACCTTC
TRBV5-1	.	.	TRBJ1-1	CASSLAASTGLGTEAFF	TGCGCCAGCAGCTTGGCCGCGTCTACAGGGCTTGGGACTGAAGCTTTCTTT
TRBV29-1	few	TRBD2	TRBJ2-7	CSALTSGAYEQYF	TGCAGCGCCTTGACTAGCGGGGCCTACGAGCAGTACTTC
TRBV15	.	.	TRBJ2-7	CATSRETDYEQYF	TGTGCCACCAGCAGAGAGACAGACTACGAGCAGTACTTC
TRBV28	.	TRBD1	TRBJ2-2	CASYRGQGWAGELFF	TGTGCCAGCTACCGAGGACAGGGGTGGGCCGGGGAGCTGTTTTTT
TRBV5-1	.	.	TRBJ2-7	CASSNDHEQYF	TGCGCCAGCAGCAACGATCACGAGCAGTACTTC
TRBV4-1	.	TRBD2	TRBJ2-3	CASSQGAGANTQYF	TGCGCCAGCAGCCAAGGAGCGGGGGCCAATACGCAGTATTTT
TRBV7-8	.	TRBD1	TRBJ1-2	CASSLEGQGHGYTF	TGTGCCAGCAGCTTAGAAGGACAGGGCCATGGCTACACCTTC
TRBV27	.	.	TRBJ2-3	CASSFGVADTQYF	TGTGCCAGCAGTTTCGGGGTGGCAGATACGCAGTATTTT
TRBV4-1	few	.	TRBJ2-7	CASSQAPKAQRGYEQYF	TGCGCCAGCAGCCAGGCCCCCAAGGCCCAAAGGGGCTACGAGCAGTACTTC
TRBV12-5	.	.	TRBJ2-1	CASGPSSYNEQFF	TGTGCTAGTGGTCCCAGCTCCTACAATGAGCAGTTCTTC